Sequencing of this TCR delta chain was carried out in a study of Vδ1+ human thymocytes. The template was reverse-transcribed extracted RNA. Pooled V-gene forward primers with one constant-region reverse primer generated the CDR3 amplicons by multiplex PCR. TCRdb re-processed the multiplex PCR reads via CATT. The sample holds 23,000 or so delta-chain clones, over 25% seen once. Germline CDR1 and CDR2: TSWWSYY and QGS. Trimming removed 3 bases at V and 4 bases at J, with 30 bases between. The CDR3 runs 20 residues. The sample holds a few counts of this clone. What it binds is not known. Overall study findings and caveats: Thymic TRG and TRD repertoires appeared highly polyclonal, with Gaussian CDR3 length distributions.

This clonotype was obtained from a boy in the first two years of life who had congenital heart surgery. The sample consisted of Vdelta1+ gamma-delta thymocytes from the thymus. As for subset: FACS-sorted CD3+ TCRalphabeta- TCRVdelta1+ TCRVdelta2- thymocytes. The chain employs TRDV1 and TRDJ1, with TRDD3 as a possible D gene (9 bases). The CDR3, as DNA: TGTGCTCTTGGGGAGGCCTTCCTAGCGGGGACTGGGGGACGCAACGATAAACTCATCTTT. Protein: CALGEAFLAGTGGRNDKLIF.